This TCR beta chain was captured by sequencing in a study of cytomegalovirus exposure and HLA in healthy donors. Looking at the study overall: A prior study identified 117 million unique TCR beta sequences from about 179 million T cells. There were over 350 genotyped donors. Of these, 81% fell in the genetic ancestry cluster associated with self-reported Caucasian donors. General study points: Whilst most TCR sequences proved rare, a subset of public TCRs occurred across many donors. Researchers catalogued about 160 TCR beta chains as cytomegalovirus-associated.

Looked up from germline, CDR1 is MDHEN and CDR2 is SYDVKM. V was clipped by 4 bases and J by 4 bases, with 11 bases between them. The CDR3 is made up of 13 amino acids. This clone was recorded only once. Its antigen is still unknown. PCR used 60 Vbeta primers and 13 Jbeta primers. The protocol was immunoSEQ multiplex PCR, while the TCRdb copy is restricted to in-frame clones and leaves out a portion. The data show over 150,000 clones, around 80% seen once. This rearrangement joins TRBV28 to TRBJ2-7; D not certain. Sample: PBMCs. The clonotype was recovered from a woman in her twenties or thirties in good health and CMV-seropositive. CDR3 protein: CASSYPRGYEQYF. The CDR3 nucleotides read TGTGCCAGCAGTTATCCCAGAGGTTACGAGCAGTACTTC.